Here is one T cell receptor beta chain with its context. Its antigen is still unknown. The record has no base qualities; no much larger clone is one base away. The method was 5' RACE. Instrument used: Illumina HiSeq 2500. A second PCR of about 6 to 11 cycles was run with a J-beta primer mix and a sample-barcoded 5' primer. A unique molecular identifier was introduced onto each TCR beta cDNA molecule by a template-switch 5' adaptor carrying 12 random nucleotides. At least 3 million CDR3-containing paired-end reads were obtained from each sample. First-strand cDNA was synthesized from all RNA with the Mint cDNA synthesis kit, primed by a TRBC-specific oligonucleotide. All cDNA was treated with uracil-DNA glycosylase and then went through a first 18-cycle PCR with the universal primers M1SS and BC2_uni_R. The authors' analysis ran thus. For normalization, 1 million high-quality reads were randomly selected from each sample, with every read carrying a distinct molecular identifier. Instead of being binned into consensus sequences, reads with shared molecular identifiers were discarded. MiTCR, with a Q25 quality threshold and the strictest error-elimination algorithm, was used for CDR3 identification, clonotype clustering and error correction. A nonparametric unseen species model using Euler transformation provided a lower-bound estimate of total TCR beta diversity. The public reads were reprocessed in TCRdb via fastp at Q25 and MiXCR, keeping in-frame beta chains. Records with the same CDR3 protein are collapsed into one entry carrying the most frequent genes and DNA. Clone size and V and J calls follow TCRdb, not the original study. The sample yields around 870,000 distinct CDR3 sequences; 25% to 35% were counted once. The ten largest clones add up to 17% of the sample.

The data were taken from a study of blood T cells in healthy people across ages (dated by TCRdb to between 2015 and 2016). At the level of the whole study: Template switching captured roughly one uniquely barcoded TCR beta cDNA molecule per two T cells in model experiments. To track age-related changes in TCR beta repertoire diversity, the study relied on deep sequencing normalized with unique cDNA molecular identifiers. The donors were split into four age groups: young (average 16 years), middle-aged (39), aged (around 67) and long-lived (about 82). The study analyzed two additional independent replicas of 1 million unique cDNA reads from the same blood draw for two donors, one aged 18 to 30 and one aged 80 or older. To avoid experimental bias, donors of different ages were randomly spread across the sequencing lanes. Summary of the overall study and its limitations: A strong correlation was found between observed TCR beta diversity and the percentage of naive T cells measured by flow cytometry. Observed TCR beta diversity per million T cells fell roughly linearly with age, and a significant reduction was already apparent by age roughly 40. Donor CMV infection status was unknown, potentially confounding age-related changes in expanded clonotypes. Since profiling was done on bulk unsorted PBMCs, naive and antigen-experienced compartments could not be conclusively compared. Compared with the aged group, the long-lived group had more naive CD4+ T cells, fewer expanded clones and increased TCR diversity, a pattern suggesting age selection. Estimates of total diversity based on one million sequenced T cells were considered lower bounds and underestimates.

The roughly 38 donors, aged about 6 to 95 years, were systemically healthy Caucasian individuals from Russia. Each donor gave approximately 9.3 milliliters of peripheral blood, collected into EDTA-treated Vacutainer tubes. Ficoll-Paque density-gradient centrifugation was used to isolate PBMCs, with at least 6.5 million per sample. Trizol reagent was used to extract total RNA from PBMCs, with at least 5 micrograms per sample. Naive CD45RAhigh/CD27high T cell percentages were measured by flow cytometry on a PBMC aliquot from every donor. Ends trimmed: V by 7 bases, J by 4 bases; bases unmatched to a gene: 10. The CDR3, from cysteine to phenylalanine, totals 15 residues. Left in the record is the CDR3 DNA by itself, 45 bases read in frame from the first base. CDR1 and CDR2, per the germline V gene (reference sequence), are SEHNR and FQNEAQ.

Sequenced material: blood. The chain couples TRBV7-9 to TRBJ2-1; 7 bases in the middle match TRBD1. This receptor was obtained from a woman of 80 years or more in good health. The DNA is TGTGCCAGCACCGCCCGACAGGGAGAATACAATGAGCAGTTCTTC. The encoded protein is CASTARQGEYNEQFF.